This TCR beta chain came from a study of PD-1 blockade in classical Hodgkin lymphoma. Generated by immunoSEQ multiplex PCR, the TCRdb table keeps only in-frame clones and is missing some. The sample includes approximately 34,000 clones, roughly 82% of them seen just once. Every patient experienced relapse after autologous stem cell transplantation, and brentuximab vedotin exposure varied. CDR1 and CDR2 (germline): LNHDA, SQIVND (reference sequence). The germline V and J ends were trimmed by 1 base and 12 bases, with 12 bases remaining between them. The CDR3 is 12 residues long. The chain links TRBV19 to TRBJ1-1; D gene uncertain. Sequenced material: peripheral blood mononuclear cells (PBMCs), taken at baseline. This TCR came from a human donor with classical Hodgkin lymphoma. This CDR3 is CASSIGVSRTFF. The CDR3 DNA reads TGTGCCAGTAGTATAGGGGTGAGTCGGACTTTCTTT. Full variable domain (remainder filled in from reference TRBV19 and TRBJ1-1): DGGITQSPKYLFRKEGQNVTLSCEQNLNHDAMYWYRQDPGQGLRLIYYSQIVNDFQKGDIAEGYSVSREKKESFPLTVTSAQKNPTAFYLCASSIGVSRTFFGQGTRLTVV.